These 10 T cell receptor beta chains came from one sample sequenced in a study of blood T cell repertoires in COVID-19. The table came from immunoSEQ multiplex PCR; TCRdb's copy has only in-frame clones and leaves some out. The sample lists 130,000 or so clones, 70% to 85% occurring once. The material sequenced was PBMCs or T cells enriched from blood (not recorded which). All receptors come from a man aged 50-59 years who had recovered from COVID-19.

The CDR3 DNA sequence: TGCGCCAGCAGTGAACAAAACACCGGGGAGCTGTTTTTT. Its protein product is CASSEQNTGELFF. J is TRBJ2-2 and V is TRBV10-1; no firm D call. V was shortened by 3 bases and J by 2 bases, with 4 bases between the two germline ends. CDR1 and CDR2 from the germline V gene are WNHNN and SYGVQD (reference sequence). The CDR3 is 13 residues long.

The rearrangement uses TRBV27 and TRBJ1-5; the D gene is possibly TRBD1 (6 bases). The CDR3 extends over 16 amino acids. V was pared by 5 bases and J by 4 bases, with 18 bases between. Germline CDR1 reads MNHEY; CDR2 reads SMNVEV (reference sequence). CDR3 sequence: CASSPHRTRGNQPQHF. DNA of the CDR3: TGTGCCAGCAGTCCCCACAGGACTAGGGGGAATCAGCCCCAGCATTTT.

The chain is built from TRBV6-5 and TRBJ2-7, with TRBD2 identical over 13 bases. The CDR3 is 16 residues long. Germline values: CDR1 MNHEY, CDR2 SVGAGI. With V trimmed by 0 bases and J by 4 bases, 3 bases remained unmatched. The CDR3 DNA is TGTGCCAGCAGTTACTCGACTAGCGGGGGGCTATACGAGCAGTACTTC. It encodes CASSYSTSGGLYEQYF.

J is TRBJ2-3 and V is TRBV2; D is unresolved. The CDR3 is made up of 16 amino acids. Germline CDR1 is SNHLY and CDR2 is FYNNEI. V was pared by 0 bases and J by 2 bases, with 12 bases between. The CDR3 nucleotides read TGTGCCAGCAGTGAAGCGGCAGGTTTGTTCACAGATACGCAGTATTTT. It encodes CASSEAAGLFTDTQYF.

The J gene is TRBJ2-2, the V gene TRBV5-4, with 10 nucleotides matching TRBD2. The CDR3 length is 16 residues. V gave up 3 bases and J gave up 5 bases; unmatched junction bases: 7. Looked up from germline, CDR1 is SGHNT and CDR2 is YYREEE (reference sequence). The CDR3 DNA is TGTGCCAGCAGCTCGGCCGGACTAGCGGCAACCGGGGAGCTGTTTTTT. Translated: CASSSAGLAATGELFF.

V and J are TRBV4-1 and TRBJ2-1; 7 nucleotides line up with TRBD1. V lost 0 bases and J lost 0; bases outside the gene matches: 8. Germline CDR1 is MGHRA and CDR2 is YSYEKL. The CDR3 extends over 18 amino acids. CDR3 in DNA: TGCGCCAGCAGCCAAGACTTCGGACAGGCCAGCTCCTACAATGAGCAGTTCTTC. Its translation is CASSQDFGQASSYNEQFF.

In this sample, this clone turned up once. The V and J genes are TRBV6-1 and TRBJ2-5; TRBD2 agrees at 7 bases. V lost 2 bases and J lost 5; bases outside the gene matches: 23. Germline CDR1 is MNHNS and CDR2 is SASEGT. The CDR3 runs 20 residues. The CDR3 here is CASSEHPLLAEASRRETQYF. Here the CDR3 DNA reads TGTGCCAGCAGTGAACACCCCCTTCTAGCGGAGGCCAGCCGAAGGGAGACCCAGTACTTC.

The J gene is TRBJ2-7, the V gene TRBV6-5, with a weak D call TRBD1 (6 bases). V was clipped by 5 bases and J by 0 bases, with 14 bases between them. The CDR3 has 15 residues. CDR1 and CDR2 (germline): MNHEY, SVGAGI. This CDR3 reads CASSRGQPTSYEQYF. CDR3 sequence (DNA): TGTGCCAGCAGTAGGGGACAACCAACCTCCTACGAGCAGTACTTC.

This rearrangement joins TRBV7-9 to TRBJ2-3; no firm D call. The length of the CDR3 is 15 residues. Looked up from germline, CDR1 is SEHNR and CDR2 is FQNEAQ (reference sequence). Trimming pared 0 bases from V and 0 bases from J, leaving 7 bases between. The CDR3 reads CASSLAAVSTDTQYF. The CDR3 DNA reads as TGTGCCAGCAGCTTAGCGGCGGTGAGCACAGATACGCAGTATTTT.

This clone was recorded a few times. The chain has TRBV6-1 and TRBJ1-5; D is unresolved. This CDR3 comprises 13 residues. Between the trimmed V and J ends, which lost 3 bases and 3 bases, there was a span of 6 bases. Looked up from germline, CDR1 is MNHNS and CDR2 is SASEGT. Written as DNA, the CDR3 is TGTGCCAGCAGTGACAGTTTCAATCAGCCCCAGCATTTT. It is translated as CASSDSFNQPQHF.